This TCR beta chain derives from a study of beta chain features in type 1 diabetes. The germline V gene has CDR1 MNHNY and CDR2 SVGAGI (reference sequence). The CDR3 contains 14 residues. The ends were cut back, 5 bases at V and 4 bases at J, with 12 bases in the middle. Study observations and caveats: The influence of HLA type on TCRB rearrangement stayed undetermined.

The whole isolated RNA underwent reverse transcription, so sequencing captured expressed TCRB transcripts. Using immunoSEQ multiplex PCR, the repertoire was profiled, and TCRdb retains in-frame clones only, with some absent. Found here are over 700,000 clones, 17% of them singletons; the top ten hold around 0.02%. A few counts support this clone. What it recognizes is unknown. Sequencing used naive CD4+ T cells from blood. The rearrangement links TRBV6-6 to TRBJ1-5; the D gene is possibly TRBD1 (6 bases). The sequence came from a woman in her late teens or twenties in good health. In DNA, the CDR3 is TGTGCCAGCAGTCGCACAGGGAGAAATCAGCCCCAGCATTTT. This codes for CASSRTGRNQPQHF.